The 14 T cell receptor beta chains reported below all come from one sample, sequenced in a study of blood T cell repertoires in COVID-19. This table comes from immunoSEQ multiplex PCR, and its TCRdb copy is limited to in-frame clones, with some not included. The sample contains 200,000 to 300,000 clones, around 79% of which appear only once. What was sequenced was peripheral blood. These receptors were collected from an elderly woman with acute or convalescent COVID-19.

The CDR3 is CASNAGGTLNTEAFF. CDR3 nucleotide sequence: TGCGCCAGCAACGCAGGGGGGACTCTGAACACTGAAGCTTTCTTT. V usage is TRBV5-1 and J usage is TRBJ1-1; 7 nucleotides match TRBD1. Germline assignment: CDR1 SGHRS and CDR2 YFSETQ. The CDR3 covers 15 residues. The trim removed 6 bases at V and 0 bases at J, leaving 8 bases unmatched. Filled out from reference TRBV5-1 and TRBJ1-1, the complete variable domain reads KAGVTQTPRYLIKTRGQQVTLSCSPISGHRSVSWYQQTPGQGLQFLFEYFSETQRNKGNFPGRFSGRQFSNSRSEMNVSTLELGDSALYLCASNAGGTLNTEAFFGQGTRLTVV.

This chain uses TRBV28 with TRBJ2-7, with 12 bases that match TRBD1. Germline-derived CDR1 and CDR2 are MDHEN and SYDVKM. CDR3 length: 17 amino acids. Trimming removed 6 bases from V and 3 bases from J; junction bases left unmatched: 12. This chain's CDR3 is CASRLFLGTGGFYEQYF. CDR3 nucleotides: TGTGCCAGCAGACTATTCCTAGGGACAGGGGGCTTCTACGAGCAGTACTTC.

This clone was observed a few times. This sequence joins TRBV5-1 and TRBJ1-2; 7 positions agree with TRBD1. V lost 4 bases and J lost 4; bases outside the gene matches: 13. CDR1 and CDR2 from the germline V gene are SGHRS and YFSETQ. The CDR3 is 16 amino acids. The CDR3 reads CASSPRPVEGAYGYTF. CDR3 coding DNA: TGCGCCAGCAGCCCCAGGCCCGTTGAGGGGGCCTATGGCTACACCTTC.

The J gene is TRBJ2-5, the V gene TRBV6-5; TRBD1 might be the D (6 bases). The germline CDR1 and CDR2 sequences are MNHEY and SVGAGI. The CDR3 spans 16 residues. Trimming pared 0 bases from V and 2 bases from J, leaving 13 bases between. CDR3 DNA: TGTGCCAGCAGTTACTCTCCCAGGACAGTGCAAGAGACCCAGTACTTC. It specifies CASSYSPRTVQETQYF.

This chain joins TRBV7-9 and TRBJ2-3, with D tentatively TRBD2 (5 bases). Per germline, CDR1 SEHNR and CDR2 FQNEAQ (reference sequence). The CDR3 is made up of 16 amino acids. Trimming shortened V by 5 bases and J by 9 bases, and 24 bases separated the two germline ends. CDR3 protein: CASSPEMAERAYTQYF. As DNA, the CDR3 is TGTGCCAGCAGCCCCGAAATGGCGGAGAGGGCCTACACGCAGTATTTT.

The chain has TRBV5-4 and TRBJ2-3, with D perhaps TRBD2 (5 bases). CDR3 size: 14 residues. CDR1 is SGHNT and CDR2 is YYREEE in the germline V gene (reference sequence). Trimming left V 4 bases short and J 1 base short, with 10 bases between. This CDR3 is CASSPSGGTDTQYF. DNA of the CDR3: TGTGCCAGCAGCCCAAGCGGCGGCACAGATACGCAGTATTTT.

V and J are TRBV4-3 and TRBJ1-1; D not certain. The length of the CDR3 is 14 residues. Germline CDR1 LGHNA, CDR2 YSLEER. V was shortened by 0 bases and J by 1 base, with 6 bases between the two germline ends. The DNA for the CDR3 is TGCGCCAGCAGCCAAGATAGCAGGAACACTGAAGCTTTCTTT. It is translated as CASSQDSRNTEAFF.

The chain carries TRBV3-1 (or the pseudogene TRBV3-2) and TRBJ2-7; maybe TRBD2 (6 bases). This CDR3 is built from 15 residues. Trimming removed 4 bases from V and 0 bases from J, with 13 bases in between. Germline-derived CDR1 and CDR2 are LGHDT and YNNKEL (reference sequence). CDR3 in amino acids: CASSPVAETSYEQYF. The DNA for the CDR3 is TGTGCCAGCAGCCCTGTAGCGGAGACCTCCTACGAGCAGTACTTC.

This clone was detected only a few times. The CDR3 region has the DNA TGTGCCACCTCAGGGGGAAACACCATATATTTT. It is translated as CATSGGNTIYF. The chain has TRBV12-3 or TRBV12-4 and TRBJ1-3, with a possible D match to TRBD1 (5 bases). The CDR3 runs to 11 residues. V was trimmed by 10 bases and J by 4 bases, leaving 8 bases between them.

This sequence joins TRBV2 and TRBJ1-4, with a weak D call TRBD1 (6 bases). The V and J ends lost 5 bases and 0 bases respectively, with 10 bases between them. CDR1 and CDR2 (germline): SNHLY, FYNNEI. This CDR3 is built from 15 residues. Here the CDR3 reads CASSQNRATNEKLFF. CDR3 bases: TGTGCCAGCAGTCAAAACAGGGCAACTAATGAAAAACTGTTTTTT.

This clone was detected only a few times. The genes are TRBV2 and TRBJ2-1; possibly TRBD2 for D (5 bases). This CDR3 region has 15 residues. V was cut by 3 bases and J by 2 bases, with 11 bases left in between. CDR1 is SNHLY and CDR2 is FYNNEI in the germline V gene. CDR3 sequence: CASSEVAWPYNEQFF. CDR3 sequence (DNA): TGTGCCAGCAGTGAGGTAGCGTGGCCCTACAATGAGCAGTTCTTC.

A few counts support this clone. V and J are TRBV7-9 and TRBJ2-5; perhaps TRBD2 as D (5 bases). With 5 bases removed from V and 4 bases from J, the gap between germline ends came to 14 bases. This CDR3 is built from 14 residues. Per the germline V gene, CDR1 is SEHNR and CDR2 is FQNEAQ (reference sequence). CDR3: CASSHTSRGETQYF. The CDR3 DNA sequence: TGTGCCAGCAGCCATACCTCCCGGGGAGAGACCCAGTACTTC.

The gene calls are TRBV6-5 and TRBJ1-4, with D uncertain. The CDR3 length is 13 residues. V lost 8 bases, J lost 5 bases, and 12 bases lay in between. Per the germline V gene, CDR1 is MNHEY and CDR2 is SVGAGI. The CDR3 is CASARIGNEKLFF. The CDR3 DNA sequence: TGTGCCAGCGCTAGAATCGGGAATGAAAAACTGTTTTTT.

V gene TRBV11-2 combines with J gene TRBJ2-6, with D uncertain. From germline, CDR1 is SGHAT and CDR2 FQNNGV. The germline V and J ends were trimmed by 2 bases and 2 bases, with 7 bases remaining between them. The CDR3 totals 15 residues. This CDR3 reads CASSLPRTGANVLTF. CDR3 in DNA: TGTGCCAGCAGCTTACCGAGGACTGGGGCCAACGTCCTGACTTTC.